The 8 T cell receptor beta chains reported below all come from one sample, sequenced in a study of tumor and adjacent non-tumor tissue in lung cancer. The template was RNA from unsorted bulk tissue. More than 3 cm separated this lung sample from the edge of the tumor. Three rounds of nested PCR, following a modified ARM-PCR protocol, produced the TCRbeta library. TCRdb reprocessed the multiplex PCR reads with MiXCR, giving one entry per CDR3 protein. The table records 60,000 to 90,000 distinct CDR3 sequences, around 70% of them present only once. The specimen was distant non-tumor lung tissue. Receptors originate from a woman between 45 and 60 years old with non-small cell lung cancer.

This clonotype turned up a few times. A read error is possible here, since a much larger clone lies one base away. The J gene is TRBJ2-1, the V gene TRBV6-2 or TRBV6-3; weak D call: TRBD1 (6 bases). V was pared by 0 bases and J by 5 bases, with 14 bases between. Looked up from germline, CDR1 is MNHEY and CDR2 is SVGEGT. CDR3 length: 16 amino acids. The CDR3 reads CASSYSVQNRDNEQFF. The CDR3 DNA follows: TGTGCCAGCAGTTACTCGGTACAAAACAGGGACAATGAGCAGTTCTTC.

About this clonotype: Since a much larger clone is just one base distant, this may be a read error. The V gene is TRBV20-1, the J gene TRBJ2-1, with TRBD2 matching over 7 bases. The junction had 17 bases not matched to a gene; V was cut back by 7 bases and J by 11 bases. Germline values: CDR1 DFQATT, CDR2 SNEGSKA (reference sequence). CDR3 size: 14 residues. The CDR3 protein is CSVRERSGNFQQFF. CDR3 nucleotide sequence: TGCAGTGTTAGGGAACGAAGCGGGAACTTTCAGCAGTTCTTC.

The chain couples TRBV4-1 to TRBJ1-3; D is unresolved. Germline assignment: CDR1 MGHRA and CDR2 YSYEKL. The CDR3 consists of 14 residues. V lost 10 bases and J 2 bases, leaving 15 bases between the germline ends. The CDR3 loop is CANIQTAPGNTIYF. For the CDR3, the DNA is TGCGCCAACATCCAAACGGCACCTGGAAACACCATATATTTT.

A word on this clonotype: A much larger clone is a single base away; this may be a read error. The V gene is TRBV12-3 or TRBV12-4, the J gene TRBJ2-6, with D unclear. The CDR3 spans 17 residues. V was trimmed by 2 bases and J by 1 base, leaving 12 bases between them. The CDR3 DNA is TGTGCCAGCAGTTTAATGGGCACCGGATCTGGGGCCAACGTCCTGACTTTC. It translates to CASSLMGTGSGANVLTF.

The sample holds many counts of this clonotype. This sequence joins TRBV6-1 and TRBJ1-4, with TRBD1 matching over 7 bases. The V gene's germline CDR1 is MNHNS and CDR2 SASEGT. V shed 0 bases, J shed 10 bases, and the junction held 5 bases outside the gene matches. This CDR3 is built from 14 residues. The CDR3 loop is CASSEAPRDRKLFF. CDR3 coding DNA: TGTGCCAGCAGTGAAGCGCCCCGGGACAGAAAACTGTTTTTT.

About this clonotype: A read error may account for a junction end that differs from germline. The V and J genes are TRBV12-3 or TRBV12-4 and TRBJ2-7, with 7 bases lining up with TRBD1. The CDR3 is 14 amino acids. The CDR3 sequence: CTSALQGNTGLWYF. CDR3 sequence (DNA): TGTACCAGCGCCTTACAGGGGAACACAGGATTGTGGTACTTC.

Note on this clonotype: At one boundary the junction diverges from the germline segment, which might be a read error. This sequence joins TRBV5-1 and TRBJ2-7; maybe TRBD2 (5 bases). The CDR3 consists of 14 residues. Per germline, CDR1 SGHRS and CDR2 YFSETQ. The CDR3 loop reads CASSNGDSRYDQYF. Written as DNA, the CDR3 is TGCGCCAGCAGTAACGGGGATTCTCGGTACGATCAGTACTTC.

For this clonotype: A much larger clone lies one base from this, so it may be a read error. The chain joins TRBV11-2 to TRBJ2-2; 9 bases align to TRBD1. The CDR3 consists of 15 residues. The germline gives CDR1 SGHAT, CDR2 FQNNGV. V dropped 4 bases and J dropped 7; count of bases not matched to a gene: 7. CDR3: CASSSRQGVIGELFF. The CDR3 DNA is TGTGCCAGCAGCTCCAGACAGGGGGTCATCGGGGAGCTGTTTTTT. Based on the CDR3 plus reference TRBV11-2 and TRBJ2-2, the full variable domain is EAGVAQSPRYKIIEKRQSVAFWCNPISGHATLYWYQQILGQGPKLLIQFQNNGVVDDSQLPKDRFSAERLKGVDSTLKIQPAKLEDSAVYLCASSSRQGVIGELFFGEGSRLTVL.